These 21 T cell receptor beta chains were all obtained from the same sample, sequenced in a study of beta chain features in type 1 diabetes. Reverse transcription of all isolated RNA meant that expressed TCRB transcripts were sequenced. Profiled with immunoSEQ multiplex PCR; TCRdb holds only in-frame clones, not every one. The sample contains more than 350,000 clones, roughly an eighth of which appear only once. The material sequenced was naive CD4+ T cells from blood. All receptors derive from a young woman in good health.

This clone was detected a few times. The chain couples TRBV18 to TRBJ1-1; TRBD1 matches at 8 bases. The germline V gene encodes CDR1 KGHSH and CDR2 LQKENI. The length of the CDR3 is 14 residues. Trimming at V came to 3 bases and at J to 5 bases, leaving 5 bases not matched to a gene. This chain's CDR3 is CASSPQGARTEAFF. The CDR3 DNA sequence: TGTGCCAGCTCACCGCAGGGGGCGAGGACTGAAGCTTTCTTT.

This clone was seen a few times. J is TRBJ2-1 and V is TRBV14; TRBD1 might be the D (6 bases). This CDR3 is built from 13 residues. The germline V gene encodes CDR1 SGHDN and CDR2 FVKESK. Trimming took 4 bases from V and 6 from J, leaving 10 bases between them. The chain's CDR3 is CASSRRTVNEQFF. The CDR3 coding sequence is TGTGCCAGCAGCCGCAGGACAGTCAATGAGCAGTTCTTC.

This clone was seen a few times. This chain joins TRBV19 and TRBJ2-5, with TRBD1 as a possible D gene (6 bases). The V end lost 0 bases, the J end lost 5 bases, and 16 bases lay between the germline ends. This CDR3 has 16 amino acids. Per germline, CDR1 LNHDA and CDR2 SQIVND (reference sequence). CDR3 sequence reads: CASSIDPAGARETQYF. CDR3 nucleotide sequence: TGTGCCAGTAGTATAGATCCGGCAGGGGCCAGGGAGACCCAGTACTTC.

The CDR3 loop is CASDRAANTEAFF. CDR3 DNA sequence: TGTGCCAGCGACCGGGCCGCTAACACTGAAGCTTTCTTT. V usage is TRBV30 and J usage is TRBJ1-1; no clear D gene. V lost 8 bases and J 2 bases, leaving 15 bases between the germline ends. Per germline, CDR1 GTSNPN and CDR2 SVGIG (reference sequence). The CDR3 loop spans 13 amino acids.

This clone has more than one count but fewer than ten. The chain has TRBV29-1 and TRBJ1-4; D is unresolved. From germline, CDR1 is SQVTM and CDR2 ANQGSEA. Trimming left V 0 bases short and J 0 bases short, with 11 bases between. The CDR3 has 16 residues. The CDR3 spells CSVEDLGSATNEKLFF. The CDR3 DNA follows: TGCAGCGTTGAAGATCTGGGGTCTGCAACTAATGAAAAACTGTTTTTT.

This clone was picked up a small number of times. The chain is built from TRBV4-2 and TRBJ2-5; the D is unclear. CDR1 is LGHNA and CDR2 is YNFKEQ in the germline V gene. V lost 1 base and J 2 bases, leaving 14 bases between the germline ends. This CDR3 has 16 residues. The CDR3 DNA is TGTGCCAGCAGCCAAGGAGGTGGGAACAGACAAGAGACCCAGTACTTC. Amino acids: CASSQGGGNRQETQYF.

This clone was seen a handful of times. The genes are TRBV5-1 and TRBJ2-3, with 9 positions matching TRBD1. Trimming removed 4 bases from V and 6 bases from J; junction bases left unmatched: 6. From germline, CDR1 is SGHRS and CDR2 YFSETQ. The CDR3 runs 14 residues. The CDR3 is CASSLGQGYDTQYF. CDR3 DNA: TGCGCCAGCAGCCTGGGACAGGGATACGATACGCAGTATTTT.

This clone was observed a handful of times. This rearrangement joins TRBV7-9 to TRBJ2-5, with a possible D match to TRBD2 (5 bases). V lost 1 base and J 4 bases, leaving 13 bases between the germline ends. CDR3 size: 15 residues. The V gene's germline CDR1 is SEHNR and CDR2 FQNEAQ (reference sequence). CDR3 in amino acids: CASSLGSVGGETQYF. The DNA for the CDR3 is TGTGCCAGCAGCTTAGGTTCCGTCGGAGGAGAGACCCAGTACTTC.

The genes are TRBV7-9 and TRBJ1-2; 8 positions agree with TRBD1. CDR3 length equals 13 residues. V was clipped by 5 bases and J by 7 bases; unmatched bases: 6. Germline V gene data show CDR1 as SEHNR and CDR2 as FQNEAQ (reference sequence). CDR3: CASSTQTGVGYTF. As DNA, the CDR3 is TGTGCCAGCAGCACACAGACAGGGGTTGGCTACACCTTC.

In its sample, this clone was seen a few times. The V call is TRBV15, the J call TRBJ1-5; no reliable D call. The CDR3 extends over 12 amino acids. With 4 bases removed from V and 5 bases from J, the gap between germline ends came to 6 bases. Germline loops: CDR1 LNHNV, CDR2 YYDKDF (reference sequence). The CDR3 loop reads CATSNADQPQHF. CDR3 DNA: TGTGCCACCAGCAATGCGGATCAGCCCCAGCATTTT.

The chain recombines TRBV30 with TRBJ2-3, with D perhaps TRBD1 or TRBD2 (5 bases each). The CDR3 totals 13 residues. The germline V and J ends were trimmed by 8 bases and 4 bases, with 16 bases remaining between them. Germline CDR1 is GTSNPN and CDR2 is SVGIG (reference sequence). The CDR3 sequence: CALGKGMADTQYF. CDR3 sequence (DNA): TGTGCCCTCGGGAAGGGGATGGCAGATACGCAGTATTTT.

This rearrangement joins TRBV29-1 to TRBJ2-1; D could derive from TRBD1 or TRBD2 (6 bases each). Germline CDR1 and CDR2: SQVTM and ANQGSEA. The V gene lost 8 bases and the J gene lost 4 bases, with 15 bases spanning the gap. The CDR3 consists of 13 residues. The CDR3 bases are TGCAGCACCTCGGGGGCCCTATACAATGAGCAGTTCTTC. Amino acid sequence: CSTSGALYNEQFF.

In nucleotides, the CDR3 is TGTGCCAGCAGCGCGACTCGTCAGACCACTGAAGCTTTCTTT. Protein: CASSATRQTTEAFF. The V gene is TRBV9, the J gene TRBJ1-1, with D unresolved. Germline V gene sequence: CDR1 SGDLS, CDR2 YYNGEE. CDR3 length: 14 amino acids. V lost 3 bases, J lost 4 bases, and 13 bases lay in between.

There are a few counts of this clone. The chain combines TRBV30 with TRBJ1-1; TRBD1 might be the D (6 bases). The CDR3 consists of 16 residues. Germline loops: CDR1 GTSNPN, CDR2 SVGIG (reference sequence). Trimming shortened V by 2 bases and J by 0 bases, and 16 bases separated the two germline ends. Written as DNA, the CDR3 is TGTGCCTGGAGTTGGCGGGGACATCCCATGAACACTGAAGCTTTCTTT. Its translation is CAWSWRGHPMNTEAFF. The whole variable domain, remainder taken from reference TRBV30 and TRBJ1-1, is SQTIHQWPATLVQPVGSPLSLECTVEGTSNPNLYWYRQAAGRGLQLLFYSVGIGQISSEVPQNLSASRPQDRQFILSSKKLLLSDSGFYLCAWSWRGHPMNTEAFFGQGTRLTVV.

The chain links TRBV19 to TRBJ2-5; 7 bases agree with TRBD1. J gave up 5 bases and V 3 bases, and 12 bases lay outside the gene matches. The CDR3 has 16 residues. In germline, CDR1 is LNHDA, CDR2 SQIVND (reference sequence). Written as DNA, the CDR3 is TGTGCCAGTAGTATCGGGGACAGAAAAGATCGGGAGACCCAGTACTTC. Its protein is CASSIGDRKDRETQYF.

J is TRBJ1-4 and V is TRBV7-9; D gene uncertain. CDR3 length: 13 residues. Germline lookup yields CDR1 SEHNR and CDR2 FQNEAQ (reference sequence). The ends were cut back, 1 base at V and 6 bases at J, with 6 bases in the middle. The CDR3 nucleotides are TGTGCCAGCAGCTTAGTTGCGGATGAAAAACTGTTTTTT. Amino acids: CASSLVADEKLFF.

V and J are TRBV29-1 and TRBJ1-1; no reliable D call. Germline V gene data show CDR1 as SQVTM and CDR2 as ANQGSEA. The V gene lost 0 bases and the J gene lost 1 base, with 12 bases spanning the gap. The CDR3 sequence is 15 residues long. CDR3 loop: CSVEDPLITNTEAFF. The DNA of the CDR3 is TGCAGCGTTGAAGATCCCTTAATCACGAACACTGAAGCTTTCTTT. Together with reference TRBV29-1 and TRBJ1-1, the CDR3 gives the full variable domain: SAVISQKPSRDICQRGTSLTIQCQVDSQVTMMFWYRQQPGQSLTLIATANQGSEATYESGFVIDKFPISRPNLTFSTLTVSNMSPEDSSIYLCSVEDPLITNTEAFFGQGTRLTVV.

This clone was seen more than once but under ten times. The CDR3 bases are TGTGCCAGCAGCTTGGACGGGAGGGCCGAGACCCAGTACTTC. This gives the protein CASSLDGRAETQYF. The rearrangement links TRBV5-4 to TRBJ2-5; TRBD2 matches 8 bases. The J segment lost 5 bases and the V segment lost 0 bases, leaving 3 bases of the junction unmatched. Per germline, CDR1 SGHNT and CDR2 YYREEE (reference sequence). CDR3 length equals 14 residues.

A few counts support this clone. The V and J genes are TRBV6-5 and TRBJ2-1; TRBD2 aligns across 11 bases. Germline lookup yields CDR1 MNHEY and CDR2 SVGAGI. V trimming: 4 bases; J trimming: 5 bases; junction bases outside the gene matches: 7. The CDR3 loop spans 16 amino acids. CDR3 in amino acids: CASSSPSSGRNNEQFF. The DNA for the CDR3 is TGTGCCAGCAGTTCTCCCTCTAGCGGGAGGAACAATGAGCAGTTCTTC.

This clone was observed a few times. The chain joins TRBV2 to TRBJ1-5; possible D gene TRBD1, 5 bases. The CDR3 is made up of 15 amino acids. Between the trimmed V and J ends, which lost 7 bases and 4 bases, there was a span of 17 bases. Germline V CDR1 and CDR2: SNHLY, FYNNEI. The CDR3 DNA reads TGTGCCAGCACCCAGCAGTCAGGGATTAATCAGCCCCAGCATTTT. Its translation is CASTQQSGINQPQHF.

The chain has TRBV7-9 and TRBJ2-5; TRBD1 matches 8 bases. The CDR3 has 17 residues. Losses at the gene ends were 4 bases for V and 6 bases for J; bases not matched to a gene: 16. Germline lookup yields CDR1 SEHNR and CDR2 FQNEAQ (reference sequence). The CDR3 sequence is CASSSRRPGQGPKTQYF. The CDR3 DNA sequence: TGTGCCAGCAGCTCGAGGAGACCAGGACAGGGTCCGAAGACCCAGTACTTC. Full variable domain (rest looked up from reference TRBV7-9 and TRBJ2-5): DTGVSQNPRHKITKRGQNVTFRCDPISEHNRLYWYRQTLGQGPEFLTYFQNEAQLEKSRLLSDRFSAERPKGSFSTLEIQRTEQGDSAMYLCASSSRRPGQGPKTQYFGPGTRLLVL.